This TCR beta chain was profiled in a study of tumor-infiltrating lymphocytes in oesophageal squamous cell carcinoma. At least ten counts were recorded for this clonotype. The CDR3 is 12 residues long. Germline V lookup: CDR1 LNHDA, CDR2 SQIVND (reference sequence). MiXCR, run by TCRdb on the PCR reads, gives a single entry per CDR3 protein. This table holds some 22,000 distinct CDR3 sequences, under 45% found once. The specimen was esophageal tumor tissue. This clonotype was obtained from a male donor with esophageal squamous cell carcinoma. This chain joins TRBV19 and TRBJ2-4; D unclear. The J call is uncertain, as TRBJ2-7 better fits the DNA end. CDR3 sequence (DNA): TGTGCCAGTAGTCCCACGGGCCACGAGCAGTACTTC. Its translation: CASSPTGHEQYF.